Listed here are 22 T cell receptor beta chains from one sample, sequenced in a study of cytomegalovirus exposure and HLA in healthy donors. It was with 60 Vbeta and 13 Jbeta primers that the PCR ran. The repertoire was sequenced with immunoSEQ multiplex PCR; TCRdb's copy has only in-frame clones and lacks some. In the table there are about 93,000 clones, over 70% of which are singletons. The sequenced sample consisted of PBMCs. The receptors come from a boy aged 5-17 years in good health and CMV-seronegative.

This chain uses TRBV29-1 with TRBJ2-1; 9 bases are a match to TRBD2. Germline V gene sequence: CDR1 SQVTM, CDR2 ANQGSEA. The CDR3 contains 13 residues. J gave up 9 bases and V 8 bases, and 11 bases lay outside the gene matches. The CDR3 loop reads CSTQSGTSLEQFF. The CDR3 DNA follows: TGCAGCACCCAATCCGGGACTAGCCTTGAGCAGTTCTTC.

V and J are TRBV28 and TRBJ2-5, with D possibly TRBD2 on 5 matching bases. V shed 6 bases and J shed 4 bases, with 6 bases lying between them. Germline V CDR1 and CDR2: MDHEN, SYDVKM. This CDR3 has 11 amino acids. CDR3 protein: CASRTIETQYF. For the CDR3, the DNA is TGTGCCAGCAGGACTATAGAGACCCAGTACTTC.

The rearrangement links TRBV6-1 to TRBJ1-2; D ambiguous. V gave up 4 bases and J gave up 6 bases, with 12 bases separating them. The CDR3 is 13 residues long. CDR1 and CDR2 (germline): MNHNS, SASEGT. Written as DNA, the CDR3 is TGTGCCAGCAGTGTTGGCCTGGAGGATGGCTACACCTTC. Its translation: CASSVGLEDGYTF.

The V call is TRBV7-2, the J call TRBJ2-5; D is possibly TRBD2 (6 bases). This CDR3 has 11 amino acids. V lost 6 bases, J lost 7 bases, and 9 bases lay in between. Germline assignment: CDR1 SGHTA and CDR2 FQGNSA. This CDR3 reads CASSHGGTQYF. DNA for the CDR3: TGTGCCAGCAGTCACGGGGGGACCCAGTACTTC.

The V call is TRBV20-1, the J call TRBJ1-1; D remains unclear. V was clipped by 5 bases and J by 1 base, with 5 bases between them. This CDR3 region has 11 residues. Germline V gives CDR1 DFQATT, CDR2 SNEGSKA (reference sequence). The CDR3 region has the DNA TGCAGTGCTCAGGAGAACACTGAAGCTTTCTTT. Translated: CSAQENTEAFF.

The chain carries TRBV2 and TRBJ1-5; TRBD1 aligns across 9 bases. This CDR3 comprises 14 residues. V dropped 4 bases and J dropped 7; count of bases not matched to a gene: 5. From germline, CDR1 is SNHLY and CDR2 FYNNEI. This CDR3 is CASSGQGGGQPQHF. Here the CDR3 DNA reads TGTGCCAGCAGTGGACAGGGGGGAGGACAGCCCCAGCATTTT.

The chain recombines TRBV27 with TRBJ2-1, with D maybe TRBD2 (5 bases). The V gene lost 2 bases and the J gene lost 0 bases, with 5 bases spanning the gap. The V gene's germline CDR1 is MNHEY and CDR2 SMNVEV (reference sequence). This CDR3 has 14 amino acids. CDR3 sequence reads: CASSLGSSYNEQFF. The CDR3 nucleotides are TGTGCCAGCAGTTTAGGGAGCTCCTACAATGAGCAGTTCTTC.

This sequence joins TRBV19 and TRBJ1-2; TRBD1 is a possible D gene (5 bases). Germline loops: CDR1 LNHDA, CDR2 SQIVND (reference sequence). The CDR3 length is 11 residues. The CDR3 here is CATGTGYGYTF. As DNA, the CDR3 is TGTGCAACAGGTACCGGCTATGGCTACACCTTC.

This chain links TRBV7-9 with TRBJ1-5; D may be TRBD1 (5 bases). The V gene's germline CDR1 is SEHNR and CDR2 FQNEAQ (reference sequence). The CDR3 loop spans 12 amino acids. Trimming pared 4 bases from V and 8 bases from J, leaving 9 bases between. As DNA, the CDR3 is TGTGCCAGCAGCTGGGGGGGGAAGCCCCAGCATTTT. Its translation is CASSWGGKPQHF.

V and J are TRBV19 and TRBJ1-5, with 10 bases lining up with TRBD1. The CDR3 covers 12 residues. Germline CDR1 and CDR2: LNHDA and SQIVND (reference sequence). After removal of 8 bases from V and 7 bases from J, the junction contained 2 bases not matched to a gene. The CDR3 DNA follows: TGTGCCAGTTGGGGACAGGGGCAGCCCCAGCATTTT. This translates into CASWGQGQPQHF.

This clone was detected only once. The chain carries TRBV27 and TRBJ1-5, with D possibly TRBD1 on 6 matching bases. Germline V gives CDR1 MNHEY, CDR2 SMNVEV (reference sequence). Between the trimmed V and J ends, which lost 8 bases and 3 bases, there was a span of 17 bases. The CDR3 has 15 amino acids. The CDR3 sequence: CASRPRGPVNQPQHF. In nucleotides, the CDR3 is TGTGCCAGCCGCCCCAGGGGTCCAGTCAATCAGCCCCAGCATTTT.

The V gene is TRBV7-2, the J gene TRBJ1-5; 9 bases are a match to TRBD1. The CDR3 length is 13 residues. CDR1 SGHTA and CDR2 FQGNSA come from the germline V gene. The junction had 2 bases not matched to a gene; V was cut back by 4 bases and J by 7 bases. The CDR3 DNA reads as TGTGCCAGCAGCTCTGGGACAGGGCAGCCCCAGCATTTT. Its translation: CASSSGTGQPQHF.

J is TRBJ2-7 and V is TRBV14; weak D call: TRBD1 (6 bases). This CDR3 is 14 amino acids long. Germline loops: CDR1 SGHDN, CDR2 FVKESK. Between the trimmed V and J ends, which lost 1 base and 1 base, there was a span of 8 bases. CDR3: CASSQAGTSYEQYF. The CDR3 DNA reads TGTGCCAGCAGCCAAGCGGGGACATCCTACGAGCAGTACTTC.

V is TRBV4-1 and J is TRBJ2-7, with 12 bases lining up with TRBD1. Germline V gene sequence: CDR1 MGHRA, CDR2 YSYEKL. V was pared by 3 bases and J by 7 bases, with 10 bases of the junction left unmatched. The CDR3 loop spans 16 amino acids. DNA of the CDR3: TGCGCCAGCAGCCACGCCCCGGGACAGGGGGCGTGGGAGCAGTACTTC. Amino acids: CASSHAPGQGAWEQYF.

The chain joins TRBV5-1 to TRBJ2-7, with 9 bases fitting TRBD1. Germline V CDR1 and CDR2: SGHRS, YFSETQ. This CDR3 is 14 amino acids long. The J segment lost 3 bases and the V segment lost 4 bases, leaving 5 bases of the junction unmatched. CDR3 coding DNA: TGCGCCAGCAGCCCCGGACAGGGGATCTACGAGCAGTACTTC. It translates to CASSPGQGIYEQYF.

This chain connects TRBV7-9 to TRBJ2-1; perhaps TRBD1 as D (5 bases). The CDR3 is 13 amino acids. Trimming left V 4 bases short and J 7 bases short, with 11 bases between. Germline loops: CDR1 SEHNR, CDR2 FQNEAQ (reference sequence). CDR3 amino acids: CASSSDRLNEQFF. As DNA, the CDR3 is TGTGCCAGCAGCTCCGACAGATTGAATGAGCAGTTCTTC.

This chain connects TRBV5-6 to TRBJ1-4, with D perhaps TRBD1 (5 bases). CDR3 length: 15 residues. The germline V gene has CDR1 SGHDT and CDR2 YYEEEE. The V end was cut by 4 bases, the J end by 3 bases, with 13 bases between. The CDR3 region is CASSRVGTSNEKLFF. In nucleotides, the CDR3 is TGTGCCAGCAGCCGAGTGGGGACTTCTAATGAAAAACTGTTTTTT.

The CDR3 region has the DNA TGTGCCAGCAGGGGATACGGGATTAACTATGGCTACACCTTC. Its protein product is CASRGYGINYGYTF. The chain combines TRBV2 with TRBJ1-2; D call uncertain. The CDR3 covers 14 residues. Germline loops: CDR1 SNHLY, CDR2 FYNNEI. V was shortened by 6 bases and J by 1 base, with 12 bases between the two germline ends.

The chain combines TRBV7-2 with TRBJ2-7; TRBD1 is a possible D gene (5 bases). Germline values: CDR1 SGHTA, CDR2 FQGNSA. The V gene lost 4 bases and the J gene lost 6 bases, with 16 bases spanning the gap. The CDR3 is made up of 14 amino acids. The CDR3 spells CASSSDLGVGEQYF. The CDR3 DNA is TGTGCCAGCAGCTCAGATTTAGGGGTTGGCGAGCAGTACTTC.

The DNA of the CDR3 is TGTGCCAGCAGTTACTCAGCGGGAGCCCCCGAGCAGTACTTC. Translated, it gives CASSYSAGAPEQYF. The genes are TRBV6-5 and TRBJ2-7; TRBD2 matches at 8 bases. Germline V CDR1 and CDR2: MNHEY, SVGAGI. The CDR3 is 14 residues long. V shed 0 bases and J 6 bases; nucleotides not matched to a gene: 4.

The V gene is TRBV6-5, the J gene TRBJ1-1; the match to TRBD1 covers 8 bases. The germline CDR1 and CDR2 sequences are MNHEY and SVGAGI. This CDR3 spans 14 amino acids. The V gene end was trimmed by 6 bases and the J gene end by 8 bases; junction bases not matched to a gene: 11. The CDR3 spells CASSPDRALSEAFF. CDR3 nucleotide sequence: TGTGCCAGCAGCCCGGACAGGGCTCTTTCCGAAGCTTTCTTT.

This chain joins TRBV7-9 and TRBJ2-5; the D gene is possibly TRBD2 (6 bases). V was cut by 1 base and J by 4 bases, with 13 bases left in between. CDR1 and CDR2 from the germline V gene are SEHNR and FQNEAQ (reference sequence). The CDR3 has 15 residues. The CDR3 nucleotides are TGTGCCAGCAGCTTAGGGGACGGGGGTGCAGAGACCCAGTACTTC. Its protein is CASSLGDGGAETQYF.